These 12 T cell receptor beta chains were sequenced from one sample in a study of CD8+ T cells in alopecia areata. The sequencing template was cDNA reverse transcribed from extracted RNA. TCRdb keeps only in-frame clones here, not all; method: immunoSEQ multiplex PCR. The top ten hold roughly 5.3% of the sample, which has 200,000 to 250,000 clones, about 56% seen once. Sequencing used CD8+ T cells sorted from blood. All receptors come from a human donor in good health.

About this clone: One junction end does not reproduce the germline sequence, and a read error may be involved. In the same sample, other DNA sequences code for this CDR3. The chain links TRBV6-1 to TRBJ1-1; 9 bases are shared with TRBD1. This CDR3 has 13 residues. Germline CDR1 MNHNS, CDR2 SASEGT. This CDR3 reads CASSEDRGAEAFF. CDR3 sequence (DNA): TGTGCCAGCAGTGAGGACAGGGGTGCTGAAGCCTTCTTT.

This clone has more than one count but fewer than ten. The chain uses TRBV29-1 and TRBJ1-2; D not resolved. The CDR3 is made up of 11 amino acids. V was trimmed by 5 bases and J by 8 bases, leaving 12 bases between them. The germline CDR1 and CDR2 sequences are SQVTM and ANQGSEA. The CDR3 sequence is CSVPGDGGYTF. As DNA, the CDR3 is TGCAGCGTTCCCGGGGATGGCGGCTACACCTTC.

CDR3 sequence (DNA): TGTGCCAGCAGCTTCGGACGGGGGCCGGCCTACGAGCAGTACTTC. As protein: CASSFGRGPAYEQYF. The rearrangement joins TRBV7-6 to TRBJ2-7, with D possibly called TRBD1 or TRBD2 (6 bases each). Between the trimmed V and J ends, which lost 3 bases and 2 bases, there was a span of 14 bases. The germline V gene encodes CDR1 SGHVS and CDR2 FNYEAQ. This CDR3 region has 15 residues.

The gene calls are TRBV6-6 and TRBJ2-7; TRBD2 might be the D (5 bases). Trimming shortened V by 6 bases and J by 0 bases, and 15 bases separated the two germline ends. In germline, CDR1 is MNHNY, CDR2 SVGAGI (reference sequence). The CDR3 has 15 residues. For the CDR3, the DNA is TGTGCCAGCAGCCCGTCCCGGGAAAGCTCCTACGAGCAGTACTTC. Protein: CASSPSRESSYEQYF.

This clone turned up a few times. The chain recombines TRBV7-6 with TRBJ1-6; 8 nucleotides align to TRBD1. Germline CDR1 is SGHVS and CDR2 is FNYEAQ. There are 14 residues in the CDR3. The junction had 1 base not matched to a gene; V was cut back by 4 bases and J by 5 bases. The CDR3 sequence is CASSWGQDNSPLHF. For the CDR3, the DNA is TGTGCCAGCAGCTGGGGACAGGATAATTCACCCCTCCACTTT.

In its sample, this clone was seen a few times. The gene calls are TRBV19 and TRBJ2-1; maybe TRBD1 (5 bases). The germline V and J ends were trimmed by 5 bases and 0 bases, with 11 bases remaining between them. Germline V lookup: CDR1 LNHDA, CDR2 SQIVND (reference sequence). This CDR3 comprises 15 residues. This CDR3 is CASSPTASSYNEQFF. CDR3 nucleotides: TGTGCCAGTAGTCCGACAGCTAGCTCCTACAATGAGCAGTTCTTC.

This chain connects TRBV5-1 to TRBJ1-4; D is perhaps TRBD1 (5 bases). In germline, CDR1 is SGHRS, CDR2 YFSETQ. V was trimmed by 4 bases and J by 12 bases, leaving 22 bases between them. This CDR3 contains 15 residues. The CDR3 is CASSGTGGREFELFF. The CDR3 coding sequence is TGCGCCAGCAGCGGTACGGGGGGACGTGAATTTGAACTGTTTTTT.

This sequence joins TRBV7-8 and TRBJ2-3; D uncertain. Germline CDR1 reads SGHVS; CDR2 reads FQNEAQ. V gave up 1 base and J gave up 2 bases, with 7 bases separating them. The CDR3 totals 14 residues. The DNA for the CDR3 is TGTGCCAGCAGCTTAGAAGGTTCCACAGATACGCAGTATTTT. Its translation: CASSLEGSTDTQYF.

There are a few counts of this clone. The chain employs TRBV6-5 and TRBJ1-6; D call uncertain. V was pared by 0 bases and J by 0 bases, with 6 bases between. The CDR3 has 16 residues. The germline CDR1 and CDR2 sequences are MNHEY and SVGAGI. The CDR3 bases are TGTGCCAGCAGTTACTCGCAAAGCTCCTATAATTCACCCCTCCACTTT. It codes for CASSYSQSSYNSPLHF.

Only a few counts were recorded for this clone. This rearrangement joins TRBV4-2 to TRBJ2-7; D may correspond to TRBD1 or TRBD2 (6 bases each). V lost 3 bases and J 2 bases, leaving 11 bases between the germline ends. The CDR3 covers 14 residues. The germline V gene has CDR1 LGHNA and CDR2 YNFKEQ. The CDR3 loop is CASSQAGQAYEQYF. The CDR3 coding sequence is TGTGCCAGCAGCCAGGCGGGACAAGCCTACGAGCAGTACTTC.

V and J are TRBV10-2 and TRBJ2-7, with a tentative D call TRBD1 (6 bases). The V gene's germline CDR1 is WSHSY and CDR2 SAAADI. V was cut by 8 bases and J by 1 base, with 9 bases left in between. This CDR3 contains 12 residues. CDR3 region: CASLQGSYEQYF. The CDR3 nucleotides are TGCGCCAGCTTACAGGGTTCCTACGAGCAGTACTTC.

This rearrangement joins TRBV4-1 to TRBJ1-5; 10 positions match TRBD1. The CDR3 is made up of 14 amino acids. CDR1 MGHRA and CDR2 YSYEKL come from the germline V gene. Losses at the gene ends were 5 bases for V and 6 bases for J; bases not matched to a gene: 4. The CDR3 reads CASSYRTGGQPQHF. CDR3 nucleotide sequence: TGCGCCAGCAGCTATAGGACAGGGGGTCAGCCCCAGCATTTT.